The 23 T cell receptor beta chains presented below share a single source sample, sequenced in a study of T cell responses to AZD1222 COVID-19 vaccine (dated by TCRdb to the early 2020s). Library construction relied on the immunoSEQ multiplex PCR assay. TCRdb carries this immuneACCESS record with in-frame sequences only. Its versions omit some clonotypes, under half of them owing to an unresolved V gene in the studies checked, with the rest unexplained. In all, the sample holds under 80,000 clones, and approximately 81% of those were seen once. 21% of the sample belongs to the ten largest clones. The sample's time point label, decoded: baseline before first vaccination. The sequencing used peripheral blood, collected on day 0 of AZD1222 vaccination. The receptors shown here come from an adult in good health.

In this sample, this clone turned up once. The V gene is TRBV5-5, the J gene TRBJ2-7; D gene uncertain. CDR1 and CDR2 (germline): SGHKS, YYEKEE (reference sequence). Trimming cost V 5 bases and J 0 bases, with 9 bases left between them. CDR3 size: 13 residues. As DNA, the CDR3 is TGTGCCAGCAGAACAGTTAACTCCTACGAGCAGTACTTC. This encodes CASRTVNSYEQYF.

This sequence joins TRBV7-9 and TRBJ2-5; 14 nucleotides match TRBD2. Germline CDR1 and CDR2: SEHNR and FQNEAQ (reference sequence). V shed 6 bases, J shed 5 bases, and the junction held 14 bases outside the gene matches. This CDR3 comprises 18 residues. The CDR3 DNA reads TGTGCCAGCAGTCACGGTGGGGGACTAGCGGGAGAAGGGGAGACCCAGTACTTC. Its translation is CASSHGGGLAGEGETQYF.

This clone was observed once. The chain has TRBV5-8 and TRBJ1-1, with D uncertain. Germline CDR1 reads SGHTS; CDR2 reads YDEGEE. This CDR3 is 14 amino acids long. V was pared by 1 base and J by 1 base, with 8 bases between. CDR3 in DNA: TGTGCCAGCAGCTTGCTACAGCGGAACACTGAAGCTTTCTTT. Residues: CASSLLQRNTEAFF.

The V gene is TRBV24-1, the J gene TRBJ2-2, with 7 bases lining up with TRBD1. V lost 5 bases, J lost 1 base, and 9 bases stayed unmatched. The CDR3 spans 17 residues. The germline V gene has CDR1 KGHDR and CDR2 SFDVKD. In DNA, the CDR3 is TGTGCCACCAGTGCCGTCTTTGGGACAGAGAACACCGGGGAGCTGTTTTTT. This sequence encodes CATSAVFGTENTGELFF.

The gene calls are TRBV5-5 and TRBJ1-1; D may be TRBD1 (5 bases). Germline V CDR1 and CDR2: SGHKS, YYEKEE (reference sequence). This CDR3 comprises 15 residues. The V end was cut by 4 bases, the J end by 3 bases, with 16 bases between. The CDR3 nucleotides read TGTGCCAGCAGCCAGGTCGGACATGGGGACACTGAAGCTTTCTTT. It specifies CASSQVGHGDTEAFF.

The chain carries TRBV30 and TRBJ1-1; D unclear. Germline-derived CDR1 and CDR2 are GTSNPN and SVGIG (reference sequence). This CDR3 has 12 residues. Deletions cut 1 base from V and 7 bases from J, with 10 bases between. The CDR3 spells CAWSGLGIEAFF. The CDR3 DNA reads as TGTGCCTGGAGTGGGTTGGGGATTGAAGCTTTCTTT. Complete variable domain (other parts from reference TRBV30 and TRBJ1-1): SQTIHQWPATLVQPVGSPLSLECTVEGTSNPNLYWYRQAAGRGLQLLFYSVGIGQISSEVPQNLSASRPQDRQFILSSKKLLLSDSGFYLCAWSGLGIEAFFGQGTRLTVV.

V and J are TRBV19 and TRBJ2-2; possibly TRBD1 for D (5 bases). The CDR3 spans 15 residues. The V end was cut by 6 bases, the J end by 0 bases, with 11 bases between. Germline V gene sequence: CDR1 LNHDA, CDR2 SQIVND (reference sequence). CDR3 sequence (DNA): TGTGCCAGTAGGAGAGGACACTCGAACACCGGGGAGCTGTTTTTT. This gives the protein CASRRGHSNTGELFF.

The chain is built from TRBV7-2 and TRBJ2-7; 9 bases align to TRBD2. The CDR3 has 15 residues. V shed 1 base, J shed 2 bases, and the junction held 3 bases outside the gene matches. Looked up from germline, CDR1 is SGHTA and CDR2 is FQGNSA. The CDR3 nucleotides read TGTGCCAGCAGCTTAGAACTAGCGGGTACCTACGAGCAGTACTTC. Encoded protein: CASSLELAGTYEQYF.

The chain carries TRBV5-1 and TRBJ1-2; TRBD1 agrees at 8 bases. Germline V CDR1 and CDR2: SGHRS, YFSETQ. CDR3 length equals 14 residues. With 4 bases clipped from V and 8 bases from J, the junction kept 10 bases outside the gene matches. This CDR3 reads CASSADRALGGYTF. The CDR3 bases are TGCGCCAGCAGCGCGGACAGGGCTTTGGGGGGCTACACCTTC.

CDR3 sequence reads: CASEGETGYEQYF. CDR3 DNA: TGTGCCAGCGAGGGGGAAACGGGCTACGAGCAGTACTTC. The chain has TRBV6-5 and TRBJ2-7, with D perhaps TRBD1 (6 bases). Germline CDR1 is MNHEY and CDR2 is SVGAGI. The V end was cut by 8 bases, the J end by 3 bases, with 14 bases between. The CDR3 length is 13 residues.

The J gene is TRBJ1-6, the V gene TRBV6-5; TRBD1 might be the D (5 bases). From germline, CDR1 is MNHEY and CDR2 SVGAGI. This CDR3 is built from 15 residues. V lost 4 bases, J lost 2 bases, and 9 bases lay in between. CDR3 amino acids: CASSLGDAYNSPLHF. CDR3 bases: TGTGCCAGCAGTTTGGGGGACGCCTATAATTCACCCCTCCACTTT.

The J gene is TRBJ2-1, the V gene TRBV28, with 11 positions matching TRBD2. Germline-derived CDR1 and CDR2 are MDHEN and SYDVKM. This CDR3 region has 15 residues. Germline trimming cut 3 bases from V and 10 bases from J; bases unmatched to any gene: 8. The CDR3 spells CASSFLSGRAREQFF. The CDR3 coding sequence is TGTGCCAGCAGTTTCCTTAGCGGGAGGGCGCGGGAGCAGTTCTTC.

Only one count was recorded for this clone. The rearrangement links TRBV30 to TRBJ2-6; D uncertain. The V gene lost 1 base and the J gene lost 0 bases, with 10 bases spanning the gap. This CDR3 region has 16 residues. CDR1 and CDR2 (germline): GTSNPN, SVGIG (reference sequence). This CDR3 reads CAWSALQSSGANVLTF. CDR3 sequence (DNA): TGTGCCTGGAGTGCCCTACAGAGCTCTGGGGCCAACGTCCTGACTTTC.

This clone was detected a few times. The rearrangement joins TRBV28 to TRBJ2-1; D possibly corresponds to TRBD2 (6 bases). Trimming stripped 3 bases from V and 8 bases from J, with 14 bases between. Germline CDR1 reads MDHEN; CDR2 reads SYDVKM. There are 14 residues in the CDR3. For the CDR3, the DNA is TGTGCCAGCAGTTTCGTATCGGGGACTGATGAGCAGTTCTTC. Its translation is CASSFVSGTDEQFF.

J is TRBJ1-3 and V is TRBV7-9; 7 bases match TRBD1. Germline CDR1 is SEHNR and CDR2 is FQNEAQ (reference sequence). This CDR3 has 19 residues. V lost 1 base and J lost 4; bases outside the gene matches: 16. CDR3 coding DNA: TGTGCCAGCAGCTTAGATCGGGGACAGCCTTTTACTAGAGGAAACACCATATATTTT. It translates to CASSLDRGQPFTRGNTIYF.

The chain recombines TRBV7-2 with TRBJ1-6, with a possible D match to TRBD1 (5 bases). CDR1 SGHTA and CDR2 FQGNSA come from the germline V gene. The germline V and J ends were trimmed by 1 base and 6 bases, with 10 bases remaining between them. The CDR3 totals 15 residues. The CDR3 nucleotides read TGTGCCAGCAGCTTAGTTCGGGGACGTAATTCACCCCTCCACTTT. This gives the protein CASSLVRGRNSPLHF.

The chain carries TRBV11-1 and TRBJ2-7; D gene uncertain. Germline values: CDR1 SGHAT, CDR2 FQDESV (reference sequence). Trimming took 0 bases from V and 2 from J, leaving 11 bases between them. The CDR3 is 15 amino acids. In DNA form, the CDR3 reads TGTGCCAGCAGCTTAGCCCGAAGCGCCGCCTACGAGCAGTACTTC. The encoded protein is CASSLARSAAYEQYF.

The CDR3 DNA reads as TGTGCCAGCAGTGCCGGCGGGAGTTTTTACGAGCAGTACTTC. It translates to CASSAGGSFYEQYF. The rearrangement links TRBV2 to TRBJ2-7, with 7 bases that match TRBD2. This CDR3 spans 14 amino acids. V shed 4 bases, J shed 4 bases, and the junction held 7 bases outside the gene matches. In germline, CDR1 is SNHLY, CDR2 FYNNEI. Full variable domain (rest looked up from reference TRBV2 and TRBJ2-7): EPEVTQTPSHQVTQMGQEVILRCVPISNHLYFYWYRQILGQKVEFLVSFYNNEISEKSEIFDDQFSVERPDGSNFTLKIRSTKLEDSAMYFCASSAGGSFYEQYFGPGTRLTVT.

V gene TRBV10-2 combines with J gene TRBJ1-1, with D unclear. This CDR3 region has 16 residues. Trimming cost V 4 bases and J 0 bases, with 15 bases left between them. Germline assignment: CDR1 WSHSY and CDR2 SAAADI. In DNA, the CDR3 is TGCGCCAGCAGTGCCCCTAACGGGTTAATGAACACTGAAGCTTTCTTT. This gives the protein CASSAPNGLMNTEAFF.

The chain joins TRBV6-5 to TRBJ1-5; TRBD1 is a possible D gene (5 bases). The CDR3 covers 15 residues. Trimming removed 5 bases at V and 0 bases at J, with 11 bases between. Germline V CDR1 and CDR2: MNHEY, SVGAGI. The CDR3 protein is CASSPRGDSNQPQHF. The CDR3 DNA sequence: TGTGCCAGCAGTCCTCGGGGGGATAGCAATCAGCCCCAGCATTTT.

The chain uses TRBV2 and TRBJ1-1; D may be TRBD1 (6 bases). V lost 9 bases and J lost 0, with 14 bases in between. The length of the CDR3 is 14 residues. Per germline, CDR1 SNHLY and CDR2 FYNNEI. CDR3: CARRDGQLNTEAFF. The CDR3, as DNA: TGTGCCAGGAGGGATGGACAGCTGAACACTGAAGCTTTCTTT. Drawing the rest from reference TRBV2 and TRBJ1-1, the complete variable domain is EPEVTQTPSHQVTQMGQEVILRCVPISNHLYFYWYRQILGQKVEFLVSFYNNEISEKSEIFDDQFSVERPDGSNFTLKIRSTKLEDSAMYFCARRDGQLNTEAFFGQGTRLTVV.

The CDR3 reads CASSVYSGVFYEQYF. CDR3 nucleotides: TGTGCCAGTAGTGTCTACTCCGGGGTTTTCTACGAGCAGTACTTC. This chain links TRBV19 with TRBJ2-7; the D gene is possibly TRBD2 (5 bases). CDR1 is LNHDA, CDR2 SQIVND, per germline (reference sequence). V lost 5 bases to trimming and J lost 3 bases, with 17 bases between them. The CDR3 consists of 15 residues.

This clone has only a few counts. This chain joins TRBV6-5 and TRBJ1-1; D not resolved. The CDR3 spans 13 residues. V shed 2 bases and J shed 4 bases, with 8 bases lying between them. Germline CDR1 MNHEY, CDR2 SVGAGI. CDR3 sequence reads: CASSYLRGTEAFF. The CDR3 nucleotides read TGTGCCAGCAGTTACCTCCGGGGCACTGAAGCTTTCTTT.